This is a list of T cell receptor beta chains from one sample in a study of T-cell reconstitution after alpha-beta-depleted transplantation in children. TCRdb redid the calling of the PCR reads with MiXCR, one entry per CDR3 protein. The sample carries 500,000 to 600,000 distinct CDR3 sequences, roughly 27% recorded once. This material consisted of PBMCs, taken before TCRalphabeta/CD19-depleted stem cell transplant. These receptors originate from a boy under two years old with Wiskott-Aldrich syndrome, due to receive a stem cell transplant. Each CDR3 is given with its conserved first and last residue. The D gene is left open where the match is weak. The size field is filled for only some rows; it gives once, few, many or a size class.

V gene: TRBV12-3/TRBV12-4; clone size: NA; D gene: NA; J gene: TRBJ2-3; CDR3 DNA: TGTGCCAGCAGTTCCGACAGGTTTAGCACAGATACGCAGTATTTT; CDR3 protein: CASSSDRFSTDTQYF
V gene: TRBV4-1; clone size: NA; D gene: NA; J gene: TRBJ1-4; CDR3 DNA: TGCGCCAGCAGTTCTAGGAGTGAAAAACTGTTTTTT; CDR3 protein: CASSSRSEKLFF
V gene: TRBV28; clone size: few; D gene: NA; J gene: TRBJ2-1; CDR3 DNA: TGTGCCAGCAGTTTTCTTCTAGGAGGAAACTCCTACAATGAGCAGTTCTTC; CDR3 protein: CASSFLLGGNSYNEQFF
V gene: TRBV5-1; clone size: few; D gene: NA; J gene: TRBJ1-1; CDR3 DNA: TGCGCCAGCAGCTTGGATAAGGTCCTGGGGGCTGAAGCTTTCTTT; CDR3 protein: CASSLDKVLGAEAFF
V gene: TRBV29-1; clone size: few; D gene: NA; J gene: TRBJ2-7; CDR3 DNA: TGCAGCGTTGCTCGGCGACTCTCCTACGAGCAGTACTTC; CDR3 protein: CSVARRLSYEQYF
V gene: TRBV5-1; clone size: NA; D gene: NA; J gene: TRBJ2-7; CDR3 DNA: TGCGCCAGCAGCGTAGGACAGACGATCTACGAGCAGTACTTC; CDR3 protein: CASSVGQTIYEQYF
V gene: TRBV6-6; clone size: few; D gene: NA; J gene: TRBJ2-1; CDR3 DNA: TGTGCCACCTCCCCAGGGACGGGTGAGCAGTTCTTC; CDR3 protein: CATSPGTGEQFF
V gene: TRBV12-3/TRBV12-4; clone size: NA; D gene: TRBD2; J gene: TRBJ2-1; CDR3 DNA: TGTGCCAGCAGTTTATCCGGACTAGCGGGAGTAGGGCAGTTCTTC; CDR3 protein: CASSLSGLAGVGQFF
V gene: TRBV5-1; clone size: NA; D gene: TRBD2; J gene: TRBJ2-7; CDR3 DNA: TGCGCCAGCAGCTCACTAGCGGGAGAGGACGAGCAGTACTTC; CDR3 protein: CASSSLAGEDEQYF
V gene: TRBV5-1; clone size: NA; D gene: NA; J gene: TRBJ1-5; CDR3 DNA: TGCGCCAGCAGCATAGGGACGGAACCTAGCAATCAGCCCCAGCATTTT; CDR3 protein: CASSIGTEPSNQPQHF
V gene: TRBV5-1; clone size: few; D gene: NA; J gene: TRBJ1-3; CDR3 DNA: TGCGCCAGCAGCTTTTTAGACGGGCCCTCTGGAAACACCATATATTTT; CDR3 protein: CASSFLDGPSGNTIYF
V gene: TRBV5-6; clone size: few; D gene: NA; J gene: TRBJ2-6; CDR3 DNA: TGTGCCAGCAGCTTGCCTCAGGGAAGGGCTGGGGCCAACGTCCTGACTTTC; CDR3 protein: CASSLPQGRAGANVLTF
V gene: TRBV3-1; clone size: NA; D gene: TRBD2; J gene: TRBJ2-2; CDR3 DNA: TGTGCCAGCAGCCAAGAGTCTAGCGGTCACGGGGAGCTGTTTTTT; CDR3 protein: CASSQESSGHGELFF
V gene: TRBV4-1; clone size: few; D gene: TRBD1; J gene: TRBJ2-1; CDR3 DNA: TGCGCCAGCAGCCGTAGTACAGGGGGCTCCTACAATGAGCAGTTCTTC; CDR3 protein: CASSRSTGGSYNEQFF
V gene: TRBV3-1; clone size: NA; D gene: TRBD2; J gene: TRBJ2-3; CDR3 DNA: TGTGCCAGCAAGGGTGGAATAGCGGGATATTCAGATACGCAGTATTTT; CDR3 protein: CASKGGIAGYSDTQYF
V gene: TRBV9; clone size: few; D gene: NA; J gene: TRBJ2-3; CDR3 DNA: TGTGCCAGCAGCGTATTTGGGGGTGGCACAGATACGCAGTATTTT; CDR3 protein: CASSVFGGGTDTQYF
V gene: TRBV5-1; clone size: NA; D gene: NA; J gene: TRBJ2-1; CDR3 DNA: TGCGCCAGCAGTCCCATCCCGGGACGCTTGTTAGCGGACAGCTCCTACAATGAGCAGTTCTTC; CDR3 protein: CASSPIPGRLLADSSYNEQFF
V gene: TRBV9; clone size: few; D gene: TRBD2; J gene: TRBJ2-7; CDR3 DNA: TGTGCCAGCAGCGTAGACGGGAGGGCCTCTTACGAGCAGTACTTC; CDR3 protein: CASSVDGRASYEQYF
V gene: TRBV12-3/TRBV12-4; clone size: many; D gene: NA; J gene: TRBJ2-6; CDR3 DNA: TGTGCCAGCAGTTTAATGGGTGCTGGGGCCAACGTCCTGACTTTC; CDR3 protein: CASSLMGAGANVLTF
V gene: TRBV18; clone size: NA; D gene: NA; J gene: TRBJ2-1; CDR3 DNA: TGTGCCAGCTCACCACTTCCCGGGGGCGCGTACAATGAGCAGTTCTTC; CDR3 protein: CASSPLPGGAYNEQFF
V gene: TRBV10-3; clone size: few; D gene: NA; J gene: TRBJ2-7; CDR3 DNA: TGTGCCATCAGTAACCGGGACGTCTCCTACGAGCAGTACTTC; CDR3 protein: CAISNRDVSYEQYF
V gene: TRBV25-1; clone size: NA; D gene: NA; J gene: TRBJ2-2; CDR3 DNA: TGTGCCAGCAGCCAGGGATATGGTGGCGGGGAGCTGTTTTTT; CDR3 protein: CASSQGYGGGELFF
V gene: TRBV7-6; clone size: NA; D gene: NA; J gene: TRBJ2-3; CDR3 DNA: TGTGCCAGCAGCTACCTATCGGGACCCAACACAGATACGCAGTATTTT; CDR3 protein: CASSYLSGPNTDTQYF